Each of the 17 T cell receptor beta chains below was sequenced from the same sample in a study of blood T cell repertoires in COVID-19 (dated by TCRdb to between 2020 and 2021). The method was the immunoSEQ multiplex PCR assay. The clones in this table, taken by TCRdb from immuneACCESS, are in-frame only. Not every clone is retained; where verified, under half of the shortfall comes from an unresolved V gene, and the cause of the rest is unknown. Within this sample are 250,000 to 350,000 clones, with roughly 85% of them counted one time only. Together, the top ten hold about 2.5% of the sample. The sequencing input was PBMCs or T cells enriched from blood (not recorded which). All receptors derive from a woman aged 45-60 years who had recovered from COVID-19.

The V and J genes are TRBV28 and TRBJ2-1; 7 bases map to TRBD2. The CDR3 totals 16 residues. The ends lost 6 bases at V and 4 bases at J; junction bases unmatched: 12. The germline CDR1 and CDR2 sequences are MDHEN and SYDVKM. In DNA, the CDR3 is TGTGCCAGCAGCCTATACGCGGGGGAGCTATACAATGAGCAGTTCTTC. It translates to CASSLYAGELYNEQFF.

The sample holds one count of this clone. V and J are TRBV6-2 or TRBV6-3 and TRBJ1-1, with 10 bases fitting TRBD1. After removal of 6 bases from V and 4 bases from J, the junction contained 2 bases not matched to a gene. Germline V gives CDR1 MNHEY, CDR2 SVGEGT. The CDR3 is 13 amino acids. CDR3 sequence reads: CASSWTGGTEAFF. In nucleotides, the CDR3 is TGTGCCAGCAGCTGGACAGGGGGCACTGAAGCTTTCTTT.

This clone was detected once. The rearrangement uses TRBV7-9 and TRBJ2-1, with D uncertain. The CDR3 loop spans 13 amino acids. V was cut by 5 bases and J by 8 bases, with 13 bases left in between. Germline CDR1 is SEHNR and CDR2 is FQNEAQ (reference sequence). This chain's CDR3 is CASSMTNLDEQFF. The CDR3 bases are TGTGCCAGCAGCATGACAAATTTGGATGAGCAGTTCTTC.

The chain combines TRBV2 with TRBJ2-2; 8 bases map to TRBD1. J gave up 3 bases and V 6 bases, and 6 bases lay outside the gene matches. Germline V lookup: CDR1 SNHLY, CDR2 FYNNEI. The CDR3 spans 15 residues. CDR3 residues: CASSDRGLHTGELFF. The CDR3 DNA sequence: TGTGCCAGCAGCGACAGGGGACTTCACACCGGGGAGCTGTTTTTT.

The genes are TRBV19 and TRBJ1-3, with D perhaps matching TRBD1 (5 bases). This CDR3 has 15 residues. Between the trimmed V and J ends, which lost 8 bases and 0 bases, there was a span of 14 bases. The germline V gene encodes CDR1 LNHDA and CDR2 SQIVND (reference sequence). The chain's CDR3 is CASAGGAVSGNTIYF. The CDR3 nucleotides read TGTGCCAGTGCGGGCGGGGCGGTCTCTGGAAACACCATATATTTT.

The V and J genes are TRBV7-6 and TRBJ2-7; a weak D match, TRBD2 (6 bases). V lost 4 bases and J lost 6, with 16 bases in between. The CDR3 extends over 14 amino acids. From germline, CDR1 is SGHVS and CDR2 FNYEAQ. This chain's CDR3 is CASSSTGEGFEQYF. In DNA form, the CDR3 reads TGTGCCAGCAGCTCTACGGGAGAAGGCTTCGAGCAGTACTTC.

The chain has TRBV27 and TRBJ2-5; 8 nucleotides align to TRBD1. CDR1 and CDR2 from the germline V gene are MNHEY and SMNVEV (reference sequence). The CDR3 sequence is 15 residues long. Trimming at V came to 4 bases and at J to 1 base, leaving 5 bases not matched to a gene. The CDR3 DNA is TGTGCCAGCAGTTCCGACAGGGGCCGCCAAGAGACCCAGTACTTC. This translates into CASSSDRGRQETQYF.

The V and J genes are TRBV19 and TRBJ1-5, with 7 bases matching TRBD1. J lost 5 bases, V lost 5 bases, and 6 bases had no gene match. Germline assignment: CDR1 LNHDA and CDR2 SQIVND (reference sequence). The CDR3 contains 14 residues. DNA for the CDR3: TGTGCCAGTAGTGTTCGGACAGGCGATCAGCCCCAGCATTTT. Amino acids: CASSVRTGDQPQHF.

This clone has a single count. CDR3 coding DNA: TGCGCCAGCAGCCCAGGGAGGGGATTCCAAGAGACCCAGTACTTC. It encodes CASSPGRGFQETQYF. The chain links TRBV5-1 to TRBJ2-5; 7 bases align to TRBD2. The J segment lost 1 base and the V segment lost 4 bases, leaving 7 bases of the junction unmatched. This CDR3 has 15 residues. Germline assignment: CDR1 SGHRS and CDR2 YFSETQ.

The chain carries TRBV10-3 and TRBJ2-2; 9 nucleotides align to TRBD2. The CDR3 runs to 16 residues. Germline V gene sequence: CDR1 ENHRY, CDR2 SYGVKD. The V gene end was trimmed by 6 bases and the J gene end by 1 base; junction bases not matched to a gene: 6. The CDR3 region is CAISWGLAKNTGELFF. The CDR3 coding sequence is TGTGCCATCAGCTGGGGACTAGCCAAGAACACCGGGGAGCTGTTTTTT.

This rearrangement joins TRBV4-3 to TRBJ1-1; D unclear. The ends were cut back, 2 bases at V and 4 bases at J, with 8 bases in the middle. The germline V gene has CDR1 LGHNA and CDR2 YSLEER. The CDR3 length is 13 residues. As DNA, the CDR3 is TGCGCCAGCAGCCAAACAAGAGGCACTGAAGCTTTCTTT. This sequence encodes CASSQTRGTEAFF.

V is TRBV18 and J is TRBJ1-4; D not certain. Trimming pared 2 bases from V and 5 bases from J, leaving 9 bases between. The CDR3 contains 14 residues. The V gene's germline CDR1 is KGHSH and CDR2 LQKENI. The CDR3 bases are TGTGCCAGCTCACCAGGCCTTATGAATGAAAAACTGTTTTTT. It specifies CASSPGLMNEKLFF.

The chain joins TRBV5-1 to TRBJ2-1, with D unclear. The CDR3 contains 12 residues. The V gene's germline CDR1 is SGHRS and CDR2 YFSETQ. Trimming took off 0 bases at V and 6 bases at J, with 4 bases between the two ends. DNA for the CDR3: TGCGCCAGCAGCTTGGCCGGCAATGAGCAGTTCTTC. It yields the protein CASSLAGNEQFF.

This chain joins TRBV19 and TRBJ2-1; perhaps TRBD2 as D (6 bases). There are 15 residues in the CDR3. The V gene lost 3 bases and the J gene lost 2 bases, with 11 bases spanning the gap. Germline CDR1 reads LNHDA; CDR2 reads SQIVND (reference sequence). CDR3 DNA: TGTGCCAGTAGTATCTACCGGACTACCTACAATGAGCAGTTCTTC. This sequence encodes CASSIYRTTYNEQFF. Full variable domain (remainder filled in from reference TRBV19 and TRBJ2-1): DGGITQSPKYLFRKEGQNVTLSCEQNLNHDAMYWYRQDPGQGLRLIYYSQIVNDFQKGDIAEGYSVSREKKESFPLTVTSAQKNPTAFYLCASSIYRTTYNEQFFGPGTRLTVL.

This rearrangement joins TRBV4-1 to TRBJ1-5; possibly TRBD1 for D (6 bases). Between the trimmed V and J ends, which lost 1 base and 3 bases, there was a span of 10 bases. This CDR3 spans 15 amino acids. Germline CDR1 reads MGHRA; CDR2 reads YSYEKL. This chain's CDR3 is CASSQVRGANQPQHF. The CDR3 DNA is TGCGCCAGCAGCCAAGTTCGGGGGGCCAATCAGCCCCAGCATTTT.

The rearrangement joins TRBV7-9 to TRBJ2-7, with 9 bases matching TRBD1. The CDR3 length is 15 residues. V was pared by 3 bases and J by 1 base, with 4 bases of the junction left unmatched. CDR1 is SEHNR and CDR2 is FQNEAQ in the germline V gene (reference sequence). This chain's CDR3 is CASSFPDRGSYEQYF. CDR3 nucleotides: TGTGCCAGCAGCTTCCCGGACAGGGGATCCTACGAGCAGTACTTC.

This chain joins TRBV27 and TRBJ2-1, with 9 bases that match TRBD2. CDR1 is MNHEY and CDR2 is SMNVEV in the germline V gene (reference sequence). The trim removed 8 bases at V and 9 bases at J, leaving 5 bases unmatched. The CDR3 runs 12 residues. The CDR3 protein is CASGGSGGEQFF. CDR3 coding DNA: TGTGCCAGCGGAGGTAGCGGGGGTGAGCAGTTCTTC.